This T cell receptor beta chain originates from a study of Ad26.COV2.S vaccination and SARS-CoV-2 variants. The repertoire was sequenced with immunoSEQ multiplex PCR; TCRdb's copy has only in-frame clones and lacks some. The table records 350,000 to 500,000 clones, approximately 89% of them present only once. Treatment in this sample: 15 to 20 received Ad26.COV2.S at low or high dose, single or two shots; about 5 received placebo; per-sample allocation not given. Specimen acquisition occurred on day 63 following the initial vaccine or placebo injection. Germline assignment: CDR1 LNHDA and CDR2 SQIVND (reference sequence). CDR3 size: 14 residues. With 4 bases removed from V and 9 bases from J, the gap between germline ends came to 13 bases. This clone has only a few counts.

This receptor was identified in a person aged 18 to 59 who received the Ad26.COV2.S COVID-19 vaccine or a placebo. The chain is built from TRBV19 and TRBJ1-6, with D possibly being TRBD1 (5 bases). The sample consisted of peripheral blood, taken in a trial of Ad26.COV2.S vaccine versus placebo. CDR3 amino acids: CASSRGEFGSPLHF. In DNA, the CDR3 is TGTGCCAGTAGTAGGGGGGAGTTTGGTTCACCCCTCCACTTT. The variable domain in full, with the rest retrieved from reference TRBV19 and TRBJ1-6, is DGGITQSPKYLFRKEGQNVTLSCEQNLNHDAMYWYRQDPGQGLRLIYYSQIVNDFQKGDIAEGYSVSREKKESFPLTVTSAQKNPTAFYLCASSRGEFGSPLHFGNGTRLTVT.